These T cell receptor beta chains were read from a single sample in a study of T cells in Graves' hyperthyroidism and ophthalmopathy. TCRdb reprocessed the multiplex PCR reads via MiXCR and lists one record per CDR3 protein. This sample yields hundreds of thousands of distinct CDR3 sequences, of which around 16% are seen a single time; less than 3.5% belongs to the top ten. Material: blood. The receptors originated from a woman aged 35 to 49 with Graves' ophthalmopathy. CDR3s include the opening cysteine and the closing phenylalanine or tryptophan. Fields, in order: V gene, clone size, J gene, D gene, CDR3 DNA, CDR3 protein. D genes are given only for firm matches. The size of a clone is reported for some rows only, either as once, few or many, or as a class for expanded clones.

TRBV2	many	TRBJ1-4	TRBD1	TGTGCCAGCAGCCGACAGGGAATTCGAGAAAAACTGTTTTTT	CASSRQGIREKLFF
TRBV29-1	many	TRBJ1-2	.	TGCAGCGTTGAAGAGTCTCTCGGAAGTGGCTACACCTTC	CSVEESLGSGYTF
TRBV27	few	TRBJ1-5	.	TGTGCCAGCAGTCGGGCGAGGGAACAGCCCCAGCATTTT	CASSRAREQPQHF
TRBV13	many	TRBJ1-1	.	TGTGCCAGCAGCTTAGGTAGGCCCATGAACACTGAAGCTTTCTTT	CASSLGRPMNTEAFF
TRBV29-1	few	TRBJ2-3	TRBD1	TGCAGCGTAGGACAGGGCACAGATACGCAGTATTTT	CSVGQGTDTQYF
TRBV28	many	TRBJ1-6	.	TGTGCCAGCAGCAGAAGGACAAATTCACCCCTCCACTTT	CASSRRTNSPLHF
TRBV12-3/TRBV12-4	few	TRBJ1-5	.	TGTGCCAGCACGAGGGTCGGACCCCAGCATTTT	CASTRVGPQHF
TRBV27	.	TRBJ2-2	.	TGTGCCAGCATTTCCTCCGCCGGGAGCTCGAACACCGGGGAGCTGTTTTTT	CASISSAGSSNTGELFF
TRBV29-1	many	TRBJ2-3	.	TGCAGCGTTCGGCACCCACAAACAGATACGCAGTATTTT	CSVRHPQTDTQYF
TRBV3-1	many	TRBJ2-1	TRBD2	TGTGCCAGCAGCCCGTACAGCGGGAAAGGGAGTGAGCAGTTCTTC	CASSPYSGKGSEQFF
TRBV7-8	few	TRBJ1-1	.	TGTGCCAGCAGCTTAGAGAACCCTAGGCACACTGAAGCTTTCTTT	CASSLENPRHTEAFF
TRBV30	.	TRBJ1-2	.	TGTGCCTGGAGCGCGCGGACGCGTCGAATCGGCTACACCTTC	CAWSARTRRIGYTF
TRBV2	many	TRBJ2-1	TRBD2	TGTGCCAGCAGTGGGAGGCTAGCGGGGGGAAAGGATATTAATGAGCAGTTCTTC	CASSGRLAGGKDINEQFF
TRBV7-9	many	TRBJ2-1	TRBD2	TGTGCCAGCAGCCCCACGAGCGGGAGGGCTATAGATGAGCAGTTCTTC	CASSPTSGRAIDEQFF
TRBV6-1	few	TRBJ2-7	.	TGTGCCAGCAGTGAGGGCGGAAGCTCCTACGAGCAGTACTTC	CASSEGGSSYEQYF
TRBV12-3/TRBV12-4	few	TRBJ2-3	.	TGTGCCAGCAGTTACACCTGGAAAGATACGCAGTATTTT	CASSYTWKDTQYF
TRBV10-3	few	TRBJ1-2	.	TGTGCCATCAGTGATATGAACAGTGGGGGCTACACCTTC	CAISDMNSGGYTF
TRBV19	.	TRBJ1-2	.	TGTGCCAGTAGGCCTAATAGCGACTATGGCTACACCTTC	CASRPNSDYGYTF
TRBV18	many	TRBJ1-2	.	TGTGCCAGCTCACCACTGGGGCACGGCTACACCTTC	CASSPLGHGYTF
TRBV27	many	TRBJ2-3	.	TGTGCCAGCAGTTTCCAGACTGGCTCCACAGATACGCAGTATTTT	CASSFQTGSTDTQYF
TRBV19	.	TRBJ2-2	.	TGTGCCAGTTCCGGGACCATCCGTGGGGAGCTGTTTTTT	CASSGTIRGELFF
TRBV28	many	TRBJ2-7	.	TGTGCCAGCAGTTCCTTGCGGGATGGGTTTTACGAGCAGTACTTC	CASSSLRDGFYEQYF
TRBV27	few	TRBJ2-1	.	TGTGCCAGCAGTTTAACTGTCGACAATGAGCAGTTCTTC	CASSLTVDNEQFF
TRBV28	many	TRBJ1-4	.	TGTGCCAGCAGTTTTCAGGGTGCCTCTAATGAAAAACTGTTTTTT	CASSFQGASNEKLFF
TRBV18	.	TRBJ1-5	.	TGTGCCAGCTCACCATATCAATGGGGGGTCAATAAGGATCAGCCCCAGCATTTT	CASSPYQWGVNKDQPQHF
TRBV10-3	.	TRBJ1-2	TRBD1	TGTGCCATCAGTTCTACAGGGGGCTCTAACTATGGCTACACCTTC	CAISSTGGSNYGYTF
TRBV12-3/TRBV12-4	.	TRBJ2-1	TRBD2	TGTGCCAGCAGTAAGGGACTAGCGGGAGTCAATGAGCAGTTCTTC	CASSKGLAGVNEQFF
TRBV20-1	few	TRBJ1-4	.	TGCAGTGCTAGAGATCTTTGGGGAGCTAATGAAAAACTGTTTTTT	CSARDLWGANEKLFF
TRBV12-5	.	TRBJ2-3	.	TGTGCTAGTGGTTTGGGACAAGGAGCCACAGATACGCAGTATTTT	CASGLGQGATDTQYF
TRBV18	.	TRBJ1-6	TRBD1	TGTGCCAGCTCACCACCGTCACAGGGGGGTCATTCACCCCTCCACTTT	CASSPPSQGGHSPLHF
TRBV5-1	.	TRBJ2-1	.	TGCGCCAGCAGCTCAAAGGACCGCTCCTACGAGCAGTTCTTC	CASSSKDRSYEQFF
TRBV6-6	few	TRBJ2-7	.	TGTGCCAGCAGTTACTCGGGGGGAGGACTAACTTACGAGCAGTACTTC	CASSYSGGGLTYEQYF
TRBV11-2	many	TRBJ2-7	TRBD2	TGTGCCAGCAGCTTAGCAGGGACTAGCGGGACCCACGAGCAGTACTTC	CASSLAGTSGTHEQYF
TRBV4-1	.	TRBJ2-7	TRBD2	TGCGCCAGCAGCCAAACTACCGGGACTAGCGGATCCTACGAGCAGTACTTC	CASSQTTGTSGSYEQYF
TRBV27	many	TRBJ2-7	.	TGTGCCAGCAGTTTACAGACTGGAATCTCCTACGAGCAGTACTTC	CASSLQTGISYEQYF
TRBV12-3/TRBV12-4	few	TRBJ1-2	TRBD1	TGTGCCAGCGGCCCAGGGGGTGATGGCTACACCTTC	CASGPGGDGYTF
TRBV5-1	few	TRBJ2-2	TRBD1	TGCGCCAGCAGCTGGGACAGGGGGCTGGGTGCGAACACCGGGGAGCTGTTTTTT	CASSWDRGLGANTGELFF
TRBV2	few	TRBJ1-2	.	TGTGCCAGCATAGGGGGGGGGTATGGCTACACCTTC	CASIGGGYGYTF
TRBV11-2	many	TRBJ2-5	TRBD1	TGTGCCAGCAGCTTTAGACAGGGGGAAGAGACCCAGTACTTC	CASSFRQGEETQYF
TRBV10-3	many	TRBJ2-5	TRBD2	TGTGCCATCAGGAGCGGGGGGGCGGTGTATACGGAGACCCAGTACTTC	CAIRSGGAVYTETQYF
TRBV7-2	many	TRBJ2-3	.	TGTGCCAGCAGCTTATTACCAGGGGGGAGCACAGATACGCAGTATTTT	CASSLLPGGSTDTQYF
TRBV12-3/TRBV12-4	.	TRBJ2-2	TRBD1	TGTGCCAGCAGTCCGCACAGGGGGAGCACCGGGGAGCTGTTTTTT	CASSPHRGSTGELFF
TRBV15	.	TRBJ1-5	.	TGTGCCACCAGCAGAGCAGGGAAATATAGCAATCAGCCCCAGCATTTT	CATSRAGKYSNQPQHF
TRBV11-2	many	TRBJ1-1	.	TGTGCCAGCAGCTCAGACGCAGGGATCTTGGCTGAAGCTTTCTTT	CASSSDAGILAEAFF
TRBV7-9	once	TRBJ2-5	TRBD2	TGTGCCAGCAGCAAAGGATGGTTAGCGGGGGCCATACAAGAGACCCAGTACTTC	CASSKGWLAGAIQETQYF
TRBV6-2/TRBV6-3	.	TRBJ2-3	.	TGTGCCACCAAAGCCCAGACAGATACGCAGTATTTT	CATKAQTDTQYF
TRBV20-1	many	TRBJ2-7	TRBD1	TGCAGTGCTAGAGGCACAGGGGTCTCCTACGAGCAGTACTTC	CSARGTGVSYEQYF
TRBV10-2	many	TRBJ1-1	TRBD1	TGCGCCAGCAGTGAGCCCGGGACAGGCCAGTGGAAAAACCAAGCTTTCTTT	CASSEPGTGQWKNQAFF
TRBV27	.	TRBJ1-2	.	TGTGCCAGCAGTCCAGATCTCCGGTCCCTTGGCTACACCTTC	CASSPDLRSLGYTF
TRBV3-1	few	TRBJ2-1	TRBD2	TGTGCCAGCAGCCAAGAGGGACTAGCGGGAGAGCAGTTCTTC	CASSQEGLAGEQFF
TRBV3-1	many	TRBJ2-5	.	TGTGCCAGCAGCCAAGCAGGCCCCTTAAGGACCCAGTACTTC	CASSQAGPLRTQYF
TRBV19	.	TRBJ2-7	.	TGTGCCAGTAGTATGTCGAGAGGGTACGAGCAGTACTTC	CASSMSRGYEQYF
TRBV2	few	TRBJ1-3	.	TGTGCCAGTTCCCTCCTGGGGGCTTCTGGAAACACCATATATTTT	CASSLLGASGNTIYF
TRBV20-1	many	TRBJ1-5	.	TGCAGTGCTAGAGAAGGGTGGAGCAATCAGCCCCAGCATTTT	CSAREGWSNQPQHF
TRBV6-2/TRBV6-3	few	TRBJ2-1	.	TGTGCCAGCAGTTACTCACGACAGGACAATGAGCAGTTCTTC	CASSYSRQDNEQFF